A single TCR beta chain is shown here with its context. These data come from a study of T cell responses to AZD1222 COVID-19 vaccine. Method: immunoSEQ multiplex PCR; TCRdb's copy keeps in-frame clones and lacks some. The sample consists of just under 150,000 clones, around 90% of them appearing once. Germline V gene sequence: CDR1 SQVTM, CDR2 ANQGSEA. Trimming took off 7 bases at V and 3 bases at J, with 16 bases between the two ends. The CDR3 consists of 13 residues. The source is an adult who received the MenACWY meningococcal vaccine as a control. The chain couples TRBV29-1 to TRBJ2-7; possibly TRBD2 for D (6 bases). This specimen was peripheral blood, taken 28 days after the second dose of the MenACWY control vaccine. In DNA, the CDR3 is TGCAGCGCCGCCGGGGGAACCTACTACGAGCAGTACTTC. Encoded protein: CSAAGGTYYEQYF.